This T cell receptor beta chain was recorded in a study of shared clonotypes between healthy human individuals. General study findings and limits: Tissues were not sampled, only blood, and their repertoires likely differ. All-four-donor shared clonotypes had higher generation probabilities than non-shared clonotypes did.

The repertoire was sequenced with immunoSEQ multiplex PCR; TCRdb's copy has only in-frame clones and lacks some. Among more than 2 million clones listed, roughly 95% were seen once. Of note for this clone: The antigen is unknown. In this CDR3 the conserved last residue, phenylalanine or tryptophan, is missing, so a read error is likely.

Germline V lookup: CDR1 LNHDA, CDR2 SQIVND (reference sequence). The CDR3 contains 15 residues. V was clipped by 5 bases and J by 5 bases, with 13 bases between them. Terminally differentiated effector memory CD45RA+ cells were left out of the naive CD8 fraction, which was CD45RO-negative and positively selected for CCR7. The sequence came from a man younger than 35 in good health. The chain uses TRBV19 and TRBJ1-6; possibly TRBD1 for D (6 bases). The sample taken for sequencing was naive CD8+ T cells sorted from blood. As DNA, the CDR3 is TGTGCCAGTAGTTTCACAGGGCGGGATAATTCACCCCTCCACTCT. Encoded protein: CASSFTGRDNSPLHS.